The rows below give T cell receptor beta chains drawn from one sample of a study of blood T cell repertoires in COVID-19. Some clones are missing from TCRdb's copy, which holds only in-frame ones; the method was immunoSEQ multiplex PCR. Seen here are approximately 230,000 clones, 70% to 90% observed once, and the top ten hold roughly 3%. Sample: peripheral blood. These TCRs come from a man aged 18 to 29 with active or convalescent COVID-19. CDR3s include the opening cysteine and the closing phenylalanine or tryptophan. A D gene is named only where the DNA matches it firmly. Only part of the rows carry a size: once, few, many, or a class if the clone is expanded.

clone size,J gene,D gene,V gene,CDR3 protein,CDR3 DNA
once,TRBJ2-7,-,TRBV5-6,CASTETYRAYEQYF,TGTGCCAGCACCGAAACCTACAGGGCCTACGAGCAGTACTTC
-,TRBJ1-1,-,TRBV6-2/TRBV6-3,CASSHPPRGTEAFF,TGTGCCAGCAGCCACCCCCCCCGGGGGACTGAAGCTTTCTTT
-,TRBJ1-1,-,TRBV3-1/TRBV3-2,CASSRGRQGGYTEAFF,TGTGCCAGCAGCCGCGGCCGCCAAGGGGGATACACTGAAGCTTTCTTT
-,TRBJ2-3,-,TRBV13,CASRLEYGDTDTQYF,TGTGCCAGCAGGTTAGAGTACGGGGACACAGATACGCAGTATTTT
-,TRBJ2-3,TRBD2,TRBV7-2,CASRLTSGIRTDTQYF,TGTGCCAGCAGATTGACTAGCGGCATCCGCACAGATACGCAGTATTTT
-,TRBJ1-1,-,TRBV5-1,CASSTMTGNTEAFF,TGCGCCAGCAGCACTATGACAGGGAACACTGAAGCTTTCTTT
-,TRBJ1-5,TRBD1,TRBV25-1,CASSRQGDNQPQHF,TGTGCCAGCAGCCGACAGGGAGACAATCAGCCCCAGCATTTT
-,TRBJ2-4,TRBD1,TRBV28,CASRKGGADIQYF,TGTGCCAGCAGGAAAGGGGGCGCGGACATTCAGTACTTC
-,TRBJ2-3,-,TRBV7-9,CASSLDGGGADTQYF,TGTGCCAGCAGCTTAGATGGAGGCGGGGCAGATACGCAGTATTTT
-,TRBJ1-4,TRBD1,TRBV18,CASSQGQAATNEKLFF,TGTGCCAGCTCACAAGGACAGGCGGCAACTAATGAAAAACTGTTTTTT
-,TRBJ1-2,-,TRBV7-8,CASSSGGGYTF,TGTGCCAGCAGCTCGGGAGGTGGCTACACCTTC
-,TRBJ1-3,-,TRBV2,CASSELWGGSGNTIYF,TGTGCCAGCAGTGAGCTCTGGGGCGGCTCTGGAAACACCATATATTTT
-,TRBJ2-5,TRBD1,TRBV2,CASSEEGTGGFSVSETQYF,TGTGCCAGCAGTGAAGAGGGGACAGGGGGCTTTTCGGTGTCGGAGACCCAGTACTTC
-,TRBJ2-1,TRBD2,TRBV12-5,CASGLGTSGRADNEQFF,TGTGCTAGTGGTTTGGGGACTAGCGGGAGGGCCGACAATGAGCAGTTCTTC
-,TRBJ2-5,TRBD2,TRBV7-6,CASSLGTSGSETQYF,TGTGCCAGCAGCTTAGGGACTAGCGGGTCCGAGACCCAGTACTTC
-,TRBJ1-2,TRBD1,TRBV30,CAWRGLTGSRYGYTF,TGTGCCTGGAGGGGTTTGACAGGGAGCCGCTATGGCTACACCTTC
-,TRBJ1-1,TRBD1,TRBV7-9,CASSPGTVEAFF,TGTGCCAGCAGCCCGGGGACAGTTGAAGCTTTCTTT
-,TRBJ1-3,TRBD1,TRBV14,CASSPDRINTIYF,TGTGCCAGCAGCCCGGACAGGATAAACACCATATATTTT
-,TRBJ2-3,TRBD1,TRBV7-9,CASSYVGQGATQYF,TGTGCCAGCAGCTACGTGGGACAGGGGGCAACGCAGTATTTT
-,TRBJ2-1,TRBD2,TRBV3-1/TRBV3-2,CASSRREGLGSNEQFF,TGTGCCAGCAGCCGCCGGGAGGGACTAGGGAGCAATGAGCAGTTCTTC
-,TRBJ1-2,-,TRBV28,CASSPRVRGYTF,TGTGCCAGCAGTCCCAGGGTTCGGGGCTACACCTTC
-,TRBJ1-5,-,TRBV18,CASSPGDLGQPQHF,TGTGCCAGCTCACCGGGGGACTTAGGGCAGCCCCAGCATTTT
-,TRBJ1-6,TRBD1,TRBV27,CASRTGYNNSPLHF,TGTGCCAGCAGGACAGGGTACAATAATTCACCCCTCCACTTT
-,TRBJ1-5,-,TRBV7-2,CASSRDTKHQPQHF,TGTGCCAGTAGCCGGGACACAAAGCATCAGCCCCAGCATTTT
-,TRBJ1-1,TRBD1,TRBV24-1,CATSASGGISEAFF,TGTGCCACCAGTGCGTCAGGGGGAATTTCTGAAGCTTTCTTT
-,TRBJ1-6,-,TRBV7-3,CASSLTTGWDSPLHF,TGTGCCAGCAGCCTGACGACAGGTTGGGATTCACCCCTCCACTTT
-,TRBJ1-2,-,TRBV10-3,CAIRDTNYGYTF,TGTGCCATCAGAGACACTAACTATGGCTACACCTTC
-,TRBJ2-1,TRBD2,TRBV7-2,CASSLASQRERNEQFF,TGTGCCAGCAGCTTAGCGAGCCAGCGGGAGCGGAATGAGCAGTTCTTC
-,TRBJ1-4,TRBD1,TRBV7-9,CASSYDRVEKLFF,TGTGCCAGCAGCTACGACAGGGTCGAAAAACTGTTTTTT
-,TRBJ1-3,-,TRBV4-3,CASSQVSPPSGNTIYF,TGCGCCAGCAGCCAAGTTAGCCCGCCCTCTGGAAACACCATATATTTT